The 16 T cell receptor beta chains in this list originate from one sample, sequenced in a study of radiotherapy plus CTLA-4 blockade in lung cancer. Sequenced by immunoSEQ multiplex PCR; TCRdb stores in-frame clones only, minus some. The data show around 100,000 clones, with 81% seen just once and less than 4% held by the top ten. The source material was peripheral blood, sampled from a patient treated with radiotherapy plus ipilimumab. The origin of the receptors is a human donor with non-small cell lung cancer that progressed on radiotherapy plus ipilimumab. Some clones in this sample may be carry-over from other donors' samples.

The V call is TRBV4-3, the J call TRBJ1-5; perhaps TRBD1 as D (6 bases). The CDR3 has 15 residues. V was trimmed by 0 bases and J by 6 bases, leaving 12 bases between them. Germline V lookup: CDR1 LGHNA, CDR2 YSLEER. The CDR3 DNA reads TGCGCCAGCAGCCAAGACGGGCAGGGGTTTCAGCCCCAGCATTTT. Translation gives CASSQDGQGFQPQHF.

CDR3 loop: CARSRQGLNNSPLHF. CDR3 DNA sequence: TGTGCCAGAAGCAGACAGGGGTTGAATAATTCACCCCTCCACTTT. This chain uses TRBV5-3 with TRBJ1-6; TRBD1 aligns across 8 bases. TRBV5-3 is an ORF, with its function uncertain. The CDR3 has 15 residues. V was pared by 4 bases and J by 5 bases, with 5 bases of the junction left unmatched.

This chain uses TRBV19 with TRBJ1-2; D ambiguous. Germline CDR1 LNHDA, CDR2 SQIVND (reference sequence). The CDR3 length is 12 residues. Deletions cut 5 bases from V and 5 bases from J, with 9 bases between. CDR3 region: CASSEDGYGYTF. In DNA form, the CDR3 reads TGTGCCAGTAGTGAGGACGGTTATGGCTACACCTTC.

The chain is built from TRBV7-3 and TRBJ2-4, with 7 bases lining up with TRBD1. Trimming cost V 5 bases and J 2 bases; bases outside gene matches: 6. Germline V gene data show CDR1 as SGHTA and CDR2 as FQGTGA. This CDR3 is built from 15 residues. The CDR3 sequence is CASSPQQGPKNIQYF. The CDR3 DNA sequence: TGTGCCAGCAGCCCACAACAGGGGCCCAAAAACATTCAGTACTTC.

This clone was picked up a small number of times. V and J are TRBV4-1 and TRBJ2-5; D unresolved. Trimming cost V 1 base and J 0 bases, with 9 bases left between them. Germline CDR1 MGHRA, CDR2 YSYEKL. The CDR3 sequence is 15 residues long. The CDR3 nucleotides read TGCGCCAGCAGCCAAGGGCAGACGTACCAAGAGACCCAGTACTTC. Its translation is CASSQGQTYQETQYF.

The chain recombines TRBV7-2 with TRBJ2-7, with D maybe TRBD2 (6 bases). The germline gives CDR1 SGHTA, CDR2 FQGNSA. Trimming pared 3 bases from V and 3 bases from J, leaving 6 bases between. The CDR3 contains 12 residues. CDR3: CASSLDYYEQYF. CDR3 nucleotides: TGTGCCAGCAGCTTGGACTACTACGAGCAGTACTTC.

V and J are TRBV5-1 and TRBJ2-2; 8 positions match TRBD2. CDR1 and CDR2 (germline): SGHRS, YFSETQ. This CDR3 region has 17 residues. V lost 0 bases to trimming and J lost 3 bases; unmatched junction nucleotides: 7. The CDR3 loop reads CASSLAGLADYTGELFF. The DNA for the CDR3 is TGCGCCAGCAGCTTGGCCGGACTAGCAGATTACACCGGGGAGCTGTTTTTT.

This clone appeared a few times. The chain couples TRBV19 to TRBJ2-7; D is perhaps TRBD2 (6 bases). This CDR3 is 15 amino acids long. Between the trimmed V and J ends, which lost 3 bases and 3 bases, there was a span of 15 bases. Germline CDR1 LNHDA, CDR2 SQIVND (reference sequence). In nucleotides, the CDR3 is TGTGCCAGTAGTATTTCCGGGAGACCGGGCTACGAGCAGTACTTC. Its protein is CASSISGRPGYEQYF.

This clone was observed a handful of times. This sequence joins TRBV7-2 and TRBJ1-5; D uncertain. This CDR3 contains 15 residues. V lost 5 bases and J lost 6, with 17 bases in between. The germline gives CDR1 SGHTA, CDR2 FQGNSA. CDR3 bases: TGTGCCAGCAGCCTACAATCCCACATTGGTCAGCCCCAGCATTTT. Residues: CASSLQSHIGQPQHF.

This clone was seen more than once but under ten times. The CDR3 DNA is TGTGCCAGCAGTGTCCAGGGGCTTGGTGGCTACACCTTC. This codes for CASSVQGLGGYTF. The V gene is TRBV2, the J gene TRBJ1-2, with D perhaps matching TRBD1 (6 bases). V was cut by 4 bases and J by 7 bases, with 13 bases left in between. In germline, CDR1 is SNHLY, CDR2 FYNNEI. This CDR3 spans 13 amino acids.

The V and J genes are TRBV7-3 and TRBJ2-1, with 8 bases that match TRBD1. CDR1 is SGHTA and CDR2 is FQGTGA in the germline V gene. This CDR3 contains 13 residues. V lost 5 bases to trimming and J lost 5 bases; unmatched junction nucleotides: 2. CDR3 residues: CASSTGQDNEQFF. The CDR3 DNA sequence: TGTGCCAGCAGCACGGGACAGGACAATGAGCAGTTCTTC.

This clone was detected a few times. The CDR3 region is CASSLELGQRRTEAFF. The CDR3 nucleotides read TGTGCCAGCAGCTTAGAATTGGGACAGAGGCGCACTGAAGCTTTCTTT. The J gene is TRBJ1-1, the V gene TRBV11-2; TRBD1 matches 7 bases. Germline CDR1 and CDR2: SGHAT and FQNNGV. The J segment lost 4 bases and the V segment lost 0 bases, leaving 8 bases of the junction unmatched. The CDR3 sequence is 16 residues long.

The rearrangement links TRBV10-3 to TRBJ2-2, with D perhaps given as TRBD1 or TRBD2 (5 bases each). Germline CDR1 reads ENHRY; CDR2 reads SYGVKD. The length of the CDR3 is 15 residues. The V and J ends lost 0 bases and 2 bases respectively, with 7 bases between them. The CDR3 sequence is CAISESGDNTGELFF. The CDR3 DNA reads TGTGCCATCAGTGAGTCTGGGGACAACACCGGGGAGCTGTTTTTT.

This clone was counted only a few times. The chain employs TRBV2 and TRBJ2-1, with 16 bases that match TRBD2. The trim removed 1 base at V and 8 bases at J, leaving 5 bases unmatched. The CDR3 is made up of 17 amino acids. In germline, CDR1 is SNHLY, CDR2 FYNNEI. CDR3 sequence reads: CASSEEAGLAGGDEQFF. The CDR3 DNA sequence: TGTGCCAGCAGTGAAGAAGCGGGACTAGCGGGGGGGGATGAGCAGTTCTTC.

The chain combines TRBV7-8 with TRBJ1-2; TRBD1 agrees at 7 bases. The CDR3 has 14 amino acids. Looked up from germline, CDR1 is SGHVS and CDR2 is FQNEAQ. J was trimmed by 0 bases and V by 5 bases; bases with no gene match: 3. The CDR3 region is CASSPDRANYGYTF. Written as DNA, the CDR3 is TGTGCCAGCAGCCCCGACAGGGCTAACTATGGCTACACCTTC.

The chain employs TRBV7-9 and TRBJ1-2; D unresolved. The CDR3 totals 12 residues. CDR1 SEHNR and CDR2 FQNEAQ come from the germline V gene (reference sequence). Trimming left V 4 bases short and J 8 bases short, with 11 bases between. The CDR3, as DNA: TGTGCCAGCAGCTCGGTGGGAGGCGGCTACACCTTC. This codes for CASSSVGGGYTF. Together with reference TRBV7-9 and TRBJ1-2, the CDR3 gives the full variable domain: DTGVSQNPRHKITKRGQNVTFRCDPISEHNRLYWYRQTLGQGPEFLTYFQNEAQLEKSRLLSDRFSAERPKGSFSTLEIQRTEQGDSAMYLCASSSVGGGYTFGSGTRLTVV.